These 31 T cell receptor beta chains originate from one sample sequenced in a study of blood T cell repertoires in COVID-19. Data came from immunoSEQ multiplex PCR; TCRdb stores just in-frame clones and leaves some out. Here the sample spans roughly 140,000 clones, about 84% being singletons. Sequencing was done on a sample of peripheral blood. Source of these receptors: a man between 60 and 75 years old with active or convalescent COVID-19.

This chain joins TRBV7-8 and TRBJ1-6; the D is unclear. Germline V gene lookup returns CDR1 SGHVS and CDR2 FQNEAQ. Trimming pared 3 bases from V and 7 bases from J, leaving 10 bases between. The CDR3 totals 14 residues. For the CDR3, the DNA is TGTGCCAGCAGCTTCCCGGAGCCCAATTCACCCCTCCACTTT. Its protein is CASSFPEPNSPLHF. Full variable domain (missing parts from reference TRBV7-8 and TRBJ1-6): GAGVSQSPRYKVAKRGQDVALRCDPISGHVSLFWYQQALGQGPEFLTYFQNEAQLDKSGLPSDRFFAERPEGSVSTLKIQRTQQEDSAVYLCASSFPEPNSPLHFGNGTRLTVT.

This clone was recorded once. J is TRBJ1-2 and V is TRBV23-1; D is undetermined. TRBV23-1 is treated as an ORF (open reading frame) with a function not yet certain. Deletions cut 3 bases from V and 7 bases from J, with 24 bases between. CDR3 size: 17 residues. The CDR3 loop is CASSHLRTRGGSGGYTF. Here the CDR3 DNA reads TGCGCCAGCAGTCACCTCCGAACCCGCGGAGGGTCGGGTGGCTACACCTTC.

The chain carries TRBV12-3 or TRBV12-4 and TRBJ1-3; possible D gene TRBD1, 5 bases. The CDR3 sequence is 13 residues long. V was pared by 3 bases and J by 4 bases, with 7 bases between. This CDR3 is CASSLTEGNTIYF. The CDR3 nucleotides read TGTGCCAGCAGTTTGACAGAAGGAAACACCATATATTTT.

This clone was recorded a few times. The J gene is TRBJ2-1, the V gene TRBV4-2; 7 bases fit TRBD2. J was trimmed by 6 bases and V by 1 base; bases with no gene match: 0. Per the germline V gene, CDR1 is LGHNA and CDR2 is YNFKEQ. CDR3 length equals 13 residues. Written as DNA, the CDR3 is TGTGCCAGCAGCCAAGTAGCGGGCAATGAGCAGTTCTTC. It is translated as CASSQVAGNEQFF.

J is TRBJ2-1 and V is TRBV28, with D hard to call. The germline V and J ends were trimmed by 4 bases and 9 bases, with 19 bases remaining between them. CDR3 length equals 15 residues. In germline, CDR1 is MDHEN, CDR2 SYDVKM. The CDR3 DNA reads TGTGCCAGCAGTTCTGGCGCAGCGCCATTAGGTGAGCAGTTCTTC. Its translation: CASSSGAAPLGEQFF.

The rearrangement uses TRBV5-4 and TRBJ1-1; D is possibly TRBD1 (6 bases). This CDR3 region has 16 residues. Per the germline V gene, CDR1 is SGHNT and CDR2 is YYREEE (reference sequence). V dropped 2 bases and J dropped 5 bases, with 19 bases sitting between them. The CDR3 DNA sequence: TGTGCCAGCAGCTTTTCACCCGGGGGGCGTCGAACTGAAGCTTTCTTT. Its translation: CASSFSPGGRRTEAFF.

This chain links TRBV4-2 with TRBJ2-1; the D gene is possibly TRBD2 (5 bases). The CDR3 runs 14 residues. CDR1 is LGHNA and CDR2 is YNFKEQ in the germline V gene. The ends were cut back, 0 bases at V and 6 bases at J, with 9 bases in the middle. The CDR3 DNA reads as TGTGCCAGCAGCCAAGATCGGGGTTCCAATGAGCAGTTCTTC. It specifies CASSQDRGSNEQFF.

The chain is built from TRBV6-5 and TRBJ1-2; a possible D gene is TRBD1 (6 bases). The V end lost 6 bases, the J end lost 5 bases, and 16 bases lay between the germline ends. The CDR3 loop spans 14 amino acids. Germline loops: CDR1 MNHEY, CDR2 SVGAGI. The CDR3 here is CASRGYGGLYGYTF. The CDR3, as DNA: TGTGCCAGCAGGGGTTACGGGGGGCTTTATGGCTACACCTTC.

This clone was counted a few times. This chain links TRBV18 with TRBJ2-1; maybe TRBD2 (6 bases). V was trimmed by 0 bases and J by 4 bases, leaving 13 bases between them. Germline V CDR1 and CDR2: KGHSH, LQKENI. The CDR3 runs 16 residues. The CDR3: CASSPPTQTSYNEQFF. The CDR3 nucleotides read TGTGCCAGCTCACCACCGACCCAGACTAGTTACAATGAGCAGTTCTTC.

A single count supports this clone. The chain combines TRBV28 with TRBJ1-2; 7 nucleotides agree with TRBD1. CDR1 is MDHEN and CDR2 is SYDVKM in the germline V gene. The CDR3 runs 15 residues. Losses at the gene ends were 5 bases for V and 3 bases for J; bases not matched to a gene: 9. The CDR3 loop is CASSPQGGAYYGYTF. CDR3 bases: TGTGCCAGCAGTCCCCAAGGGGGCGCGTACTATGGCTACACCTTC.

The rearrangement links TRBV21-1 to TRBJ2-7; the table calls TRBD1, which could not be checked here. TRBV21-1 is a pseudogene locus. This CDR3 comprises 15 residues. CDR3 DNA sequence: TGTGCCAGCAGCAAAATGGGCAGGGGCTGGTACGAGCAGTACTTC. This sequence encodes CASSKMGRGWYEQYF.

The chain combines TRBV19 with TRBJ2-2; 10 bases fit TRBD2. Germline V lookup: CDR1 LNHDA, CDR2 SQIVND (reference sequence). V was pared by 5 bases and J by 3 bases, with 3 bases of the junction left unmatched. CDR3 length: 15 amino acids. The CDR3 DNA follows: TGTGCCAGTAGTGAACTAGCGGGGTACACCGGGGAGCTGTTTTTT. Amino acids: CASSELAGYTGELFF.

The chain has TRBV5-5 and TRBJ1-5; tentative D call: TRBD1 (6 bases). Trimming pared 3 bases from V and 3 bases from J, leaving 16 bases between. The germline CDR1 and CDR2 sequences are SGHKS and YYEKEE (reference sequence). The CDR3 has 16 amino acids. The DNA of the CDR3 is TGTGCCAGCAGCTCCAGGGGCTCACGAAACAATCAGCCCCAGCATTTT. The encoded protein is CASSSRGSRNNQPQHF.

This chain links TRBV27 with TRBJ1-2, with 9 bases that match TRBD1. Germline CDR1 and CDR2: MNHEY and SMNVEV (reference sequence). The CDR3 is made up of 14 amino acids. Trimming took 6 bases from V and 7 from J; bases not matched to a gene: 9. The CDR3: CASRTLDRGRGYTF. The CDR3 DNA sequence: TGTGCCAGCAGGACTCTGGACAGGGGACGTGGCTACACCTTC.

The chain joins TRBV5-5 to TRBJ2-7; the match to TRBD1 covers 7 bases. The V gene's germline CDR1 is SGHKS and CDR2 YYEKEE (reference sequence). V trimming: 2 bases; J trimming: 6 bases; junction bases outside the gene matches: 2. This CDR3 is built from 12 residues. The CDR3 protein is CASSFTGAEQYF. The CDR3 nucleotides are TGTGCCAGCAGCTTTACAGGGGCCGAGCAGTACTTC.

The rearrangement joins TRBV28 to TRBJ2-2; 7 nucleotides agree with TRBD1. The V and J ends lost 5 bases and 0 bases, in that order; junction bases with no gene match: 9. The germline CDR1 and CDR2 sequences are MDHEN and SYDVKM. The CDR3 covers 17 residues. The CDR3 nucleotides read TGTGCCAGCAGTATACCCTCGACAGGGACGAACACCGGGGAGCTGTTTTTT. Its protein is CASSIPSTGTNTGELFF.

The CDR3 here is CASSRVLNTEAFF. CDR3 nucleotide sequence: TGTGCCAGCAGCCGGGTATTGAACACTGAAGCTTTCTTT. The V call is TRBV5-8, the J call TRBJ1-1; no firm D call. This CDR3 comprises 13 residues. Looked up from germline, CDR1 is SGHTS and CDR2 is YDEGEE. V was shortened by 4 bases and J by 0 bases, with 7 bases between the two germline ends. Looking up the rest from reference TRBV5-8 and TRBJ1-1 gives the full variable domain: EAGVTQSPTHLIKTRGQQATLRCSPISGHTSVYWYQQALGLGLQFLLWYDEGEERNRGNFPPRFSGRQFPNYSSELNVNALELEDSALYLCASSRVLNTEAFFGQGTRLTVV.

The V and J genes are TRBV7-2 and TRBJ2-3, with a weak D call TRBD2 (6 bases). The CDR3 sequence is 15 residues long. V lost 0 bases to trimming and J lost 1 base, with 8 bases between them. From germline, CDR1 is SGHTA and CDR2 FQGNSA. CDR3 sequence: CASSLALAGTDTQYF. The CDR3 DNA sequence: TGTGCCAGCAGCTTAGCACTAGCAGGCACAGATACGCAGTATTTT.

This clone was counted a single time. The V and J genes are TRBV5-4 and TRBJ2-7, with 9 bases fitting TRBD1. The V segment lost 4 bases and the J segment 7 bases; nucleotides outside the gene matches: 0. Germline loops: CDR1 SGHNT, CDR2 YYREEE (reference sequence). The CDR3 is 11 amino acids. The CDR3 DNA follows: TGTGCCAGCAGCGGACAGGGGGAGCAGTACTTC. It is translated as CASSGQGEQYF.

This clone was counted a single time. The chain joins TRBV7-2 to TRBJ2-5; TRBD2 aligns across 9 bases. The V gene end was trimmed by 3 bases and the J gene end by 1 base; junction bases not matched to a gene: 3. CDR1 is SGHTA, CDR2 FQGNSA, per germline. This CDR3 spans 15 amino acids. The CDR3: CASSLTSGFQETQYF. CDR3 in DNA: TGTGCCAGCAGCTTGACTAGCGGTTTCCAAGAGACCCAGTACTTC.

The table lists this clone with a few counts. This chain links TRBV5-4 with TRBJ2-4; TRBD2 is a possible D gene (5 bases). V was trimmed by 0 bases and J by 3 bases, leaving 13 bases between them. CDR3 size: 16 residues. Germline CDR1 and CDR2: SGHNT and YYREEE (reference sequence). This CDR3 reads CASSLGADGNKNIQYF. The DNA for the CDR3 is TGTGCCAGCAGCTTGGGGGCCGACGGGAACAAAAACATTCAGTACTTC.

The V and J genes are TRBV18 and TRBJ1-5; D might be TRBD1 (6 bases). V lost 3 bases to trimming and J lost 6 bases, with 15 bases between them. Germline V gene lookup returns CDR1 KGHSH and CDR2 LQKENI. This CDR3 is built from 15 residues. CDR3 sequence: CASSPGWDTSQPQHF. CDR3 DNA: TGTGCCAGCTCACCGGGGTGGGACACGAGTCAGCCCCAGCATTTT.

This clone came up once. This chain joins TRBV2 and TRBJ2-7; 7 bases agree with TRBD1. Germline V gives CDR1 SNHLY, CDR2 FYNNEI. The CDR3 is made up of 14 amino acids. Trimming at V came to 6 bases and at J to 5 bases, leaving 10 bases not matched to a gene. Here the CDR3 DNA reads TGTGCCAGCAGGCTAGGACAGGTCACCGACGAGCAGTACTTC. Residues: CASRLGQVTDEQYF. Full variable domain (rest looked up from reference TRBV2 and TRBJ2-7): EPEVTQTPSHQVTQMGQEVILRCVPISNHLYFYWYRQILGQKVEFLVSFYNNEISEKSEIFDDQFSVERPDGSNFTLKIRSTKLEDSAMYFCASRLGQVTDEQYFGPGTRLTVT.

This clone came up many times. The V call is TRBV12-3 or TRBV12-4, the J call TRBJ1-2; the match to TRBD1 covers 7 bases. The CDR3 covers 12 residues. The V and J ends lost 4 bases and 8 bases, in that order; junction bases with no gene match: 4. CDR3: CASSSRQGGYTF. DNA for the CDR3: TGTGCCAGCAGTTCCCGACAGGGCGGCTACACCTTC.

This chain uses TRBV24-1 with TRBJ2-1; 9 nucleotides align to TRBD2. The germline V gene encodes CDR1 KGHDR and CDR2 SFDVKD. This CDR3 is 16 amino acids long. V trimming: 1 base; J trimming: 9 bases; junction bases outside the gene matches: 9. CDR3 amino acids: CATSDLIIAGAGEQFF. The CDR3 nucleotides are TGTGCCACCAGTGATTTAATAATAGCGGGAGCCGGTGAGCAGTTCTTC.

The rearrangement links TRBV28 to TRBJ1-2; perhaps TRBD1 as D (5 bases). CDR1 and CDR2 (germline): MDHEN, SYDVKM. The CDR3 runs 13 residues. V lost 3 bases, J lost 1 base, and 6 bases lay in between. In DNA, the CDR3 is TGTGCCAGCAGTTTGACAGATAACTATGGCTACACCTTC. Its protein product is CASSLTDNYGYTF.

This clone was recorded a few times. This chain connects TRBV28 to TRBJ2-1; 9 bases align to TRBD2. The V segment lost 7 bases and the J segment 3 bases; nucleotides outside the gene matches: 1. CDR1 and CDR2 (germline): MDHEN, SYDVKM. The length of the CDR3 is 13 residues. CDR3 in amino acids: CASIAGDYNEQFF. The DNA of the CDR3 is TGTGCCAGCATAGCGGGAGACTACAATGAGCAGTTCTTC.

The chain has TRBV5-1 and TRBJ2-5, with D possibly matching TRBD1 (5 bases). Trimming removed 6 bases at V and 0 bases at J, with 15 bases between. The germline V gene has CDR1 SGHRS and CDR2 YFSETQ. The CDR3 loop spans 15 amino acids. The CDR3 spells CASTRAAGYQETQYF. The CDR3 DNA reads TGCGCCAGCACTAGGGCCGCAGGGTACCAAGAGACCCAGTACTTC.

This sequence joins TRBV3-1 (or the pseudogene TRBV3-2) and TRBJ1-5, with D hard to call. Germline V gives CDR1 LGHDT, CDR2 YNNKEL (reference sequence). The length of the CDR3 is 12 residues. With 1 base removed from V and 9 bases from J, the gap between germline ends came to 7 bases. DNA for the CDR3: TGTGCCAGCAGCCAAGCGTCAGGGCCCCAGCATTTT. Its protein product is CASSQASGPQHF.

This chain uses TRBV4-3 with TRBJ2-7, with TRBD1 matching over 10 bases. This CDR3 has 16 residues. Germline V lookup: CDR1 LGHNA, CDR2 YSLEER. The ends lost 0 bases at V and 5 bases at J; junction bases unmatched: 7. CDR3 sequence (DNA): TGCGCCAGCAGCCAAGATCTGGGGACAGGGGTCCACGAGCAGTACTTC. Amino acids: CASSQDLGTGVHEQYF.

The chain has TRBV7-2 and TRBJ2-5, with 7 bases that match TRBD1. Germline loops: CDR1 SGHTA, CDR2 FQGNSA. The length of the CDR3 is 15 residues. The V segment lost 6 bases and the J segment 1 base; nucleotides outside the gene matches: 8. CDR3 bases: TGTGCCAGCAGGGGACAGACAAATCCCCAAGAGACCCAGTACTTC. Encoded protein: CASRGQTNPQETQYF.